This T cell receptor beta chain emerged from a study of CD8+ T cells in alopecia areata. General study points: Sharing of TCR sequences between patients (possibly for HLA-related reasons) was less clear than in mice.

In the case of this clone: Its antigen is still unknown.

Germline V gene data show CDR1 as SGHTA and CDR2 as FQGNSA. The CDR3 spans 18 residues. Sequencing used cDNA as its template, made by extracting RNA and reverse transcribing it. Only in-frame clones appear in the TCRdb table, and some are missing; sequencing was by immunoSEQ multiplex PCR. Of approximately 140,000 clones in the sample, approximately 87% were seen once. This material consisted of CD8+ T cells sorted from blood, taken at week 0. The rearrangement joins TRBV7-2 to TRBJ2-5; D may be TRBD2 (6 bases). Matching the DNA end better, TRBJ2-7 makes the J call doubtful. This sequence originates from a human donor with alopecia areata. The CDR3: CASSLASEAAGPSYEQYF. The CDR3 region has the DNA TGTGCCAGCAGCTTAGCCTCAGAGGCTGCGGGGCCTTCCTACGAGCAGTACTTC.